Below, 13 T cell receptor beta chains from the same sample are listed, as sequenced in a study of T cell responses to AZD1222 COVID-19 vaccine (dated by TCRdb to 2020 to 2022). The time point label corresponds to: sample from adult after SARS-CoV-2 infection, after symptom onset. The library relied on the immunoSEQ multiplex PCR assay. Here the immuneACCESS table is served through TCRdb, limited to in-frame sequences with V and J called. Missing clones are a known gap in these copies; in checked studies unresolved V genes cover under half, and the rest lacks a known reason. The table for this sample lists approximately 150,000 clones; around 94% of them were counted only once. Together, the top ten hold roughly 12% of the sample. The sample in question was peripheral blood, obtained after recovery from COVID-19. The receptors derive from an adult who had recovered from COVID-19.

CDR3 amino acids: CAWSSEGVREKLFF. The CDR3 nucleotides are TGTGCCTGGAGTTCGGAAGGTGTTAGGGAAAAACTGTTTTTT. The chain recombines TRBV30 with TRBJ1-4; D is uncertain. The CDR3 consists of 14 residues. The V gene's germline CDR1 is GTSNPN and CDR2 SVGIG (reference sequence). V dropped 2 bases and J dropped 8 bases, with 15 bases sitting between them.

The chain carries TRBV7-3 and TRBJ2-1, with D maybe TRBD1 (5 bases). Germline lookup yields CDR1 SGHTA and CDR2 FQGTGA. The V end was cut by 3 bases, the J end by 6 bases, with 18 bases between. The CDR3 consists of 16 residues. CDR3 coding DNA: TGTGCCAGCAGCTTGGGGCCTCCTAGGCAAATCAATGAGCAGTTCTTC. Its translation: CASSLGPPRQINEQFF.

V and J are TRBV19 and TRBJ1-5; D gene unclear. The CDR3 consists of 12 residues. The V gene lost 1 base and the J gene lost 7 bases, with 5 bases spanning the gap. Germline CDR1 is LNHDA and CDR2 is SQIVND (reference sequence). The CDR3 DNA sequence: TGTGCCAGTAGTATAGCGGGGCAGCCCCAGCATTTT. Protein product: CASSIAGQPQHF.

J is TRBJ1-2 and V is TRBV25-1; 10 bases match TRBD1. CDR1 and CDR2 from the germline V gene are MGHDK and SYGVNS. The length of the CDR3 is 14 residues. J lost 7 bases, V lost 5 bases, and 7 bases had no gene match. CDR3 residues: CASSQDRGRGGYTF. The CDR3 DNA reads TGTGCCAGCAGTCAAGACAGGGGGCGAGGTGGCTACACCTTC.

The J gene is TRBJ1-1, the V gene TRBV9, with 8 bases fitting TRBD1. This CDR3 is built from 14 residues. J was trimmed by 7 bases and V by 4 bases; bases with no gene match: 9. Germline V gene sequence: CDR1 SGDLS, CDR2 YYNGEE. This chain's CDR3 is CASSTGQAEGEAFF. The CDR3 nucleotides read TGTGCCAGCAGCACGGGACAGGCGGAGGGTGAAGCTTTCTTT.

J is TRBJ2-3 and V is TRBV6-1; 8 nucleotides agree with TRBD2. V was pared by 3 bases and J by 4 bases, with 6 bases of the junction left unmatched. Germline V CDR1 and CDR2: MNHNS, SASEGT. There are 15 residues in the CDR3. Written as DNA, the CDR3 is TGTGCCAGCAGTGACCGGGAGGGCCGGGCAGATACGCAGTATTTT. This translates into CASSDREGRADTQYF.

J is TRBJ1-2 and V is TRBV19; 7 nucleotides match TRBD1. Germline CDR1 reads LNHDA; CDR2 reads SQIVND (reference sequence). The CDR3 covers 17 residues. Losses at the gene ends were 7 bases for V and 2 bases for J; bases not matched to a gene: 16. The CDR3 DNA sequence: TGTGCCAGTATGGGGCCTTTTACAGGGGCAGCGAACTATGGCTACACCTTC. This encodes CASMGPFTGAANYGYTF.

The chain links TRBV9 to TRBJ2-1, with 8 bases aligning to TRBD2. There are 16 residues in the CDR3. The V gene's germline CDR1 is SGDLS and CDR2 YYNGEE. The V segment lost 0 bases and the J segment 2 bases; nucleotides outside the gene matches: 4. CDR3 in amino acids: CASSVGDSGTYNEQFF. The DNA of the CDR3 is TGTGCCAGCAGCGTAGGCGATAGCGGGACCTACAATGAGCAGTTCTTC.

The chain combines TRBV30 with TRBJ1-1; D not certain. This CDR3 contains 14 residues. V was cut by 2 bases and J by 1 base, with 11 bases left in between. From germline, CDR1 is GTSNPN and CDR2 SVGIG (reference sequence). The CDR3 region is CAWSRGIRNTEAFF. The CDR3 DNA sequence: TGTGCCTGGAGTCGTGGAATCAGGAACACTGAAGCTTTCTTT.

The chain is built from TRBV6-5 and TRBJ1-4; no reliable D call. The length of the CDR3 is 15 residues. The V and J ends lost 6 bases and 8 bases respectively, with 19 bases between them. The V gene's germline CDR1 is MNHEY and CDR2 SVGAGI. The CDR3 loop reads CASRVGRPGEEKLFF. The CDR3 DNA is TGTGCCAGCAGGGTTGGACGGCCCGGGGAAGAAAAACTGTTTTTT.

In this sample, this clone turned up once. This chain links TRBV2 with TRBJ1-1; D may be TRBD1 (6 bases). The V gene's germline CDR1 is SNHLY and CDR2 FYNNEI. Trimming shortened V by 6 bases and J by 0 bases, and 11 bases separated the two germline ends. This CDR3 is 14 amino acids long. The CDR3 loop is CASSPDSLNTEAFF. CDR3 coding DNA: TGTGCCAGCAGCCCGGACAGTTTGAACACTGAAGCTTTCTTT.

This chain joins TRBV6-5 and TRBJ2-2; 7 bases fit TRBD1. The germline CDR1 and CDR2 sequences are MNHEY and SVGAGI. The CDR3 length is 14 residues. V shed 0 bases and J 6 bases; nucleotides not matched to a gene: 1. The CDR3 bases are TGTGCCAGCAGTTACTCGCAGGGGGCCGGGGAGCTGTTTTTT. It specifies CASSYSQGAGELFF.

Here the CDR3 reads CASGRETQYF. The CDR3 coding sequence is TGTGCCAGCGGGAGAGAGACCCAGTACTTC. The chain joins TRBV19 to TRBJ2-5; D is perhaps TRBD2 (6 bases). CDR1 is LNHDA and CDR2 is SQIVND in the germline V gene (reference sequence). V was trimmed by 9 bases and J by 4 bases, leaving 6 bases between them. The CDR3 length is 10 residues.